The 29 T cell receptor beta chains reported below all come from one sample, sequenced in a study of radiation and T cells in renal cell carcinoma. TCRdb's copy holds only in-frame clones and misses some; the assay was immunoSEQ multiplex PCR. Here the sample spans over 85,000 clones, over 80% being singletons. Documented time point: blood 4 weeks post-SBRT, at nephrectomy. The sample's treatment: 15 Gy SBRT to primary tumor, nephrectomy 4 weeks later. The sequencing here drew on blood, taken from a patient whose treatment included radiotherapy and nephrectomy. Receptors were obtained from a middle-aged man with renal cell carcinoma.

This clone was detected a few times. J is TRBJ2-7 and V is TRBV28, with 7 bases lining up with TRBD1. Per the germline V gene, CDR1 is MDHEN and CDR2 is SYDVKM. This CDR3 is built from 15 residues. V lost 6 bases to trimming and J lost 3 bases; unmatched junction nucleotides: 11. CDR3 protein: CASSTAGDRYYEQYF. CDR3 in DNA: TGTGCCAGCAGCACCGCTGGGGACAGATACTACGAGCAGTACTTC.

This sequence joins TRBV4-1 and TRBJ2-2, with 7 bases identical to TRBD2. V shed 1 base, J shed 5 bases, and the junction held 1 base outside the gene matches. This CDR3 is built from 14 residues. Germline values: CDR1 MGHRA, CDR2 YSYEKL. CDR3 sequence (DNA): TGCGCCAGCAGCCAAGGGCGGGAGACCGGGGAGCTGTTTTTT. Translating gives CASSQGRETGELFF.

The chain combines TRBV4-1 with TRBJ2-5; 10 positions match TRBD2. Germline values: CDR1 MGHRA, CDR2 YSYEKL. This CDR3 comprises 19 residues. V shed 3 bases, J shed 1 base, and the junction held 14 bases outside the gene matches. CDR3 sequence reads: CASSHTSGDTIDLQETQYF. CDR3 nucleotide sequence: TGCGCCAGCAGCCACACTAGCGGGGACACCATAGACCTCCAAGAGACCCAGTACTTC.

This chain links TRBV5-1 with TRBJ2-5, with 14 positions matching TRBD2. The CDR3 runs 18 residues. CDR1 and CDR2 from the germline V gene are SGHRS and YFSETQ. The trim removed 4 bases at V and 5 bases at J, leaving 13 bases unmatched. The CDR3: CASSLGLAGAPESETQYF. The CDR3 DNA sequence: TGCGCCAGCAGCCTGGGACTAGCGGGGGCTCCAGAGTCGGAGACCCAGTACTTC.

V usage is TRBV12-5 and J usage is TRBJ1-1; tentatively, D is TRBD1 (5 bases). This CDR3 has 13 amino acids. Germline V gene lookup returns CDR1 LGHNT and CDR2 FRNRAP. The V and J ends lost 4 bases and 11 bases respectively, with 17 bases between them. The CDR3 reads CASGWGVALTAFF. In DNA, the CDR3 is TGTGCTAGTGGTTGGGGGGTAGCTCTTACGGCTTTCTTT. The full variable domain, its missing parts supplied by reference TRBV12-5 and TRBJ1-1, is DARVTQTPRHKVTEMGQEVTMRCQPILGHNTVFWYRQTMMQGLELLAYFRNRAPLDDSGMPKDRFSAEMPDATLATLKIQPSEPRDSAVYFCASGWGVALTAFFGQGTRLTVV.

The chain recombines TRBV18 with TRBJ1-1; no clear D. CDR1 is KGHSH and CDR2 is LQKENI in the germline V gene. V lost 2 bases, J lost 1 base, and 5 bases lay in between. The CDR3 consists of 13 residues. CDR3 in amino acids: CASSPTENTEAFF. In nucleotides, the CDR3 is TGTGCCAGCTCACCAACAGAGAACACTGAAGCTTTCTTT.

The CDR3 DNA follows: TGTGCCATCAGTGACTCAGGGACAGGCGCCTATGGCTACACCTTC. Residues: CAISDSGTGAYGYTF. The chain uses TRBV10-3 and TRBJ1-2, with TRBD1 matching 8 bases. Germline V CDR1 and CDR2: ENHRY, SYGVKD. Trimming cost V 3 bases and J 4 bases; bases outside gene matches: 7. The CDR3 length is 15 residues.

In this sample, this clone turned up a few times. V gene TRBV5-1 combines with J gene TRBJ1-1; unclear D gene. CDR1 SGHRS and CDR2 YFSETQ come from the germline V gene. The CDR3 is made up of 9 amino acids. V was cut by 4 bases and J by 6 bases, with 1 base left in between. CDR3 residues: CASSPEAFF. The CDR3 nucleotides read TGCGCCAGCAGCCCTGAAGCTTTCTTT.

The chain recombines TRBV19 with TRBJ1-2; 7 positions match TRBD1. Germline V gene sequence: CDR1 LNHDA, CDR2 SQIVND (reference sequence). With V trimmed by 8 bases and J by 4 bases, 16 bases remained unmatched. The CDR3 spans 16 residues. CDR3 DNA sequence: TGTGCCAGTCACTCTCGACAGGGAGTCTCTTTCTATGGCTACACCTTC. It is translated as CASHSRQGVSFYGYTF.

The V gene is TRBV9, the J gene TRBJ2-2; D is undetermined. Germline V lookup: CDR1 SGDLS, CDR2 YYNGEE. The V and J ends lost 4 bases and 3 bases respectively, with 10 bases between them. This CDR3 spans 14 amino acids. The CDR3 is CASSPGLYTGELFF. The CDR3 nucleotides are TGTGCCAGCAGCCCGGGTTTGTACACCGGGGAGCTGTTTTTT.

The chain uses TRBV25-1 and TRBJ2-7; D is unclear. The V gene lost 6 bases and the J gene lost 0 bases, with 9 bases spanning the gap. In germline, CDR1 is MGHDK, CDR2 SYGVNS. This CDR3 contains 13 residues. CDR3 in amino acids: CASRGEYSYEQYF. CDR3 nucleotides: TGTGCCAGCAGGGGCGAGTACTCCTACGAGCAGTACTTC.

This rearrangement joins TRBV30 to TRBJ1-2; D is possibly TRBD1 (5 bases). The length of the CDR3 is 13 residues. The V gene's germline CDR1 is GTSNPN and CDR2 SVGIG (reference sequence). V shed 1 base and J shed 8 bases, with 14 bases lying between them. The CDR3 spells CAWSAGVRGGYTF. The CDR3, as DNA: TGTGCCTGGAGTGCCGGTGTTAGGGGCGGCTACACCTTC.

For this clone: Sequence at one end of the junction differs from germline and may be a read error. J is TRBJ1-2 and V is TRBV6-5, with a tentative D call TRBD1 (6 bases). This CDR3 has 12 amino acids. The V gene's germline CDR1 is MNHEY and CDR2 SVGAGI. The DNA for the CDR3 is TGTGCCAGCAGTACCACTGGGGGGCCCAGTAAATTC. This translates into CASSTTGGPSKF.

The J gene is TRBJ1-2, the V gene TRBV30; weak D call: TRBD1 (5 bases). V lost 2 bases, J lost 4 bases, and 8 bases lay in between. Germline CDR1 and CDR2: GTSNPN and SVGIG (reference sequence). This CDR3 is 12 amino acids long. This CDR3 reads CAWSLRGYGYTF. The CDR3, as DNA: TGTGCCTGGAGTCTGAGGGGCTATGGCTACACCTTC. Together with reference TRBV30 and TRBJ1-2, the CDR3 gives the full variable domain: SQTIHQWPATLVQPVGSPLSLECTVEGTSNPNLYWYRQAAGRGLQLLFYSVGIGQISSEVPQNLSASRPQDRQFILSSKKLLLSDSGFYLCAWSLRGYGYTFGSGTRLTVV.

This clone has only a few counts. The rearrangement links TRBV6-6 to TRBJ2-3, with D perhaps TRBD1 (6 bases). V lost 6 bases and J lost 2, with 15 bases in between. CDR3 size: 15 residues. Per germline, CDR1 MNHNY and CDR2 SVGAGI (reference sequence). CDR3 in amino acids: CASSFRGWNTDTQYF. The CDR3 DNA reads as TGTGCCAGCAGCTTCAGGGGCTGGAACACAGATACGCAGTATTTT.

The V call is TRBV10-3, the J call TRBJ1-5; maybe TRBD1 (6 bases). Germline CDR1 and CDR2: ENHRY and SYGVKD. The V gene lost 2 bases and the J gene lost 4 bases, with 12 bases spanning the gap. The CDR3 extends over 15 amino acids. Here the CDR3 reads CAISEVDRSNQPQHF. In nucleotides, the CDR3 is TGTGCCATCAGTGAGGTGGACAGAAGTAATCAGCCCCAGCATTTT.

The chain couples TRBV18 to TRBJ1-2; D perhaps matches TRBD1 (5 bases). The CDR3 is 17 residues long. The germline V gene encodes CDR1 KGHSH and CDR2 LQKENI. Trimming stripped 5 bases from V and 4 bases from J, with 23 bases between. The chain's CDR3 is CASSSSRAGRFGYGYTF. CDR3 DNA: TGTGCCAGCTCATCCAGCAGGGCGGGTCGCTTTGGCTATGGCTACACCTTC.

The rearrangement joins TRBV5-4 to TRBJ1-2; TRBD1 matches at 8 bases. The germline CDR1 and CDR2 sequences are SGHNT and YYREEE (reference sequence). This CDR3 is built from 14 residues. Trimming took 4 bases from V and 3 from J; bases not matched to a gene: 5. The CDR3 nucleotides read TGTGCCAGCAGCCGACAGGGGCTGGACTATGGCTACACCTTC. Residues: CASSRQGLDYGYTF.

This clone came up once. J is TRBJ1-1 and V is TRBV7-3; no clear D. Germline V gene lookup returns CDR1 SGHTA and CDR2 FQGTGA. The CDR3 is 13 amino acids. The germline V and J ends were trimmed by 3 bases and 2 bases, with 7 bases remaining between them. The CDR3 region has the DNA TGTGCCAGCAGCTTGCAGATAAACACTGAAGCTTTCTTT. It specifies CASSLQINTEAFF.

The chain carries TRBV9 and TRBJ2-7; no definite D call. Germline V CDR1 and CDR2: SGDLS, YYNGEE. V was pared by 0 bases and J by 4 bases, with 8 bases between. The CDR3 sequence is 13 residues long. The CDR3 DNA follows: TGTGCCAGCAGCGTAGACTCAGGATACGAGCAGTACTTC. Its translation is CASSVDSGYEQYF.

This clone showed up just a few times. The V gene is TRBV4-1, the J gene TRBJ2-6, with 7 bases lining up with TRBD1. With V trimmed by 1 base and J by 0 bases, 9 bases remained unmatched. The CDR3 sequence is 19 residues long. Germline V gene lookup returns CDR1 MGHRA and CDR2 YSYEKL. The CDR3 nucleotides read TGCGCCAGCAGCCAAGCAGTGAGGGGGCCGAGCTCTGGGGCCAACGTCCTGACTTTC. This codes for CASSQAVRGPSSGANVLTF.

The CDR3 loop reads CASSLWDRGTGELFF. As DNA, the CDR3 is TGCGCCAGCAGCTTATGGGACAGGGGTACCGGGGAGCTGTTTTTT. The chain uses TRBV5-1 and TRBJ2-2; TRBD1 aligns across 10 bases. Looked up from germline, CDR1 is SGHRS and CDR2 is YFSETQ. The CDR3 covers 15 residues. Trimming removed 2 bases from V and 5 bases from J; junction bases left unmatched: 3.

The rearrangement links TRBV18 to TRBJ2-7, with a weak D call TRBD1 (6 bases). Between the trimmed V and J ends, which lost 6 bases and 2 bases, there was a span of 17 bases. There are 15 residues in the CDR3. The germline V gene encodes CDR1 KGHSH and CDR2 LQKENI. The CDR3 protein is CASSLGSGVTYEQYF. DNA for the CDR3: TGTGCCAGCTCCCTAGGGTCAGGGGTTACCTACGAGCAGTACTTC.

This clone was seen many times. J is TRBJ1-2 and V is TRBV10-1, with 10 positions matching TRBD1. This CDR3 spans 15 amino acids. The V segment lost 1 base and the J segment 6 bases; nucleotides outside the gene matches: 5. Germline CDR1 reads WNHNN; CDR2 reads SYGVQD (reference sequence). The CDR3 region is CASSEFSGQGDGYTF. Here the CDR3 DNA reads TGCGCCAGCAGTGAGTTTTCCGGACAGGGGGATGGCTACACCTTC.

The rearrangement uses TRBV6-5 and TRBJ2-2; D gene unclear. Germline V CDR1 and CDR2: MNHEY, SVGAGI. V was clipped by 4 bases and J by 5 bases, with 11 bases between them. This CDR3 has 14 residues. The CDR3 region has the DNA TGTGCCAGCAGTTCCCGATTGTTAACCGGGGAGCTGTTTTTT. Protein: CASSSRLLTGELFF.

The chain links TRBV7-3 to TRBJ2-2; D remains ambiguous. CDR1 and CDR2 from the germline V gene are SGHTA and FQGTGA. The CDR3 length is 13 residues. V was cut by 2 bases and J by 4 bases, with 5 bases left in between. CDR3 sequence: CASSLGPTGELFF. In nucleotides, the CDR3 is TGTGCCAGCAGCTTAGGTCCCACCGGGGAGCTGTTTTTT.

This clone was detected a few times. The V and J genes are TRBV10-2 and TRBJ1-2; 7 nucleotides line up with TRBD1. The V gene end was trimmed by 5 bases and the J gene end by 4 bases; junction bases not matched to a gene: 7. The CDR3 has 14 residues. Germline loops: CDR1 WSHSY, CDR2 SAAADI. The CDR3 DNA sequence: TGCGCCAGCAGTAAGGACAGGCTTGCCTATGGCTACACCTTC. Protein sequence: CASSKDRLAYGYTF.

In its sample, this clone was seen a few times. The CDR3 is CASSVGIEETQYF. The CDR3 region has the DNA TGTGCCAGCAGCGTAGGTATCGAGGAGACCCAGTACTTC. V is TRBV11-2 and J is TRBJ2-5; D remains unclear. Germline V gene sequence: CDR1 SGHAT, CDR2 FQNNGV. V was pared by 5 bases and J by 5 bases, with 12 bases between. The CDR3 loop spans 13 amino acids.

The rearrangement links TRBV28 to TRBJ2-7; 14 bases match TRBD2. This CDR3 contains 16 residues. Germline V CDR1 and CDR2: MDHEN, SYDVKM. The junction had 2 bases not matched to a gene; V was cut back by 1 base and J by 3 bases. The CDR3 region is CASSLFGTSGSYEQYF. In nucleotides, the CDR3 is TGTGCCAGCAGTTTATTCGGGACTAGCGGGAGCTACGAGCAGTACTTC.